A single sample gave rise to the 2 T cell receptor beta chains below, sequenced in a study of blood T cell repertoires in COVID-19. The data were produced by immunoSEQ multiplex PCR, yet TCRdb's version contains in-frame clones alone and is incomplete. In the table there are approximately 150,000 clones, around 84% of which are singletons. Sample: peripheral blood. Receptors originate from a woman between 55 and 75 years old with acute or convalescent COVID-19.

The chain recombines TRBV21-1 with TRBJ2-7; TRBD2, as called in the table, went unchecked against the DNA. TRBV21-1 is noted as a pseudogene. This CDR3 region has 15 residues. The CDR3 is CASSKERAVELEQYF. In nucleotides, the CDR3 is TGTGCCAGCAGCAAAGAGAGGGCAGTTGAGCTGGAGCAGTACTTC.

This rearrangement joins TRBV19 to TRBJ1-2, with D possibly TRBD1 on 6 matching bases. The CDR3 is 15 residues long. Per germline, CDR1 LNHDA and CDR2 SQIVND (reference sequence). Trimming removed 8 bases at V and 6 bases at J, with 22 bases between. The CDR3 spells CASVSYGGEDDGYTF. As DNA, the CDR3 is TGTGCCAGTGTCTCGTATGGGGGCGAGGACGATGGCTACACCTTC.